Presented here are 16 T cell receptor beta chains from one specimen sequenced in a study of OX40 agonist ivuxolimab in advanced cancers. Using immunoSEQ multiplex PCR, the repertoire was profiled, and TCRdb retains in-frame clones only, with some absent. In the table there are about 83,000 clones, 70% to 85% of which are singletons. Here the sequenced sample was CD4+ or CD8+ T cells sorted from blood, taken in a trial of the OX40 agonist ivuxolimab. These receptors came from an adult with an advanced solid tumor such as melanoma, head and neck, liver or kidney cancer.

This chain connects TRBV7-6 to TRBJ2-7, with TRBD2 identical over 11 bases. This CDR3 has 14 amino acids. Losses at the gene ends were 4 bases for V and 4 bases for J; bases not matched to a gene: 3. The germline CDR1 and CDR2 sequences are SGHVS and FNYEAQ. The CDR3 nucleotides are TGTGCCAGCAGCTCGGGACTAGCGGAGTACGAGCAGTACTTC. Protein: CASSSGLAEYEQYF.

The CDR3 DNA follows: TGCAGTGCTAGAGATTTGAGACATCTGTACTTC. This translates into CSARDLRHLYF. The chain is built from TRBV20-1 and TRBJ2-7; D call uncertain. V was shortened by 0 bases and J by 12 bases, with 12 bases between the two germline ends. The germline gives CDR1 DFQATT, CDR2 SNEGSKA (reference sequence). This CDR3 has 11 amino acids.

This CDR3 reads CASLLTSGNYNEQFF. CDR3 coding DNA: TGCGCCAGCCTTCTGACTAGCGGGAACTACAATGAGCAGTTCTTC. This sequence joins TRBV5-1 and TRBJ2-1; TRBD2 aligns across 11 bases. Trimming took 7 bases from V and 3 from J; bases not matched to a gene: 6. Germline-derived CDR1 and CDR2 are SGHRS and YFSETQ. CDR3 size: 15 residues. The full variable domain, rest sourced from reference TRBV5-1 and TRBJ2-1, is KAGVTQTPRYLIKTRGQQVTLSCSPISGHRSVSWYQQTPGQGLQFLFEYFSETQRNKGNFPGRFSGRQFSNSRSEMNVSTLELGDSALYLCASLLTSGNYNEQFFGPGTRLTVL.

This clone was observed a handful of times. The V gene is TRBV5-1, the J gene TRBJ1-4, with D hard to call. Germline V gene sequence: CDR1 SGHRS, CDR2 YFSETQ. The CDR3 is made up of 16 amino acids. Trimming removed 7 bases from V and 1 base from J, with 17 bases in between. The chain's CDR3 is CASSPGPGRTNEKLFF. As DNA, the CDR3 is TGCGCCAGCTCCCCGGGTCCGGGTCGAACTAATGAAAAACTGTTTTTT.

The CDR3 loop reads CAWSRLSNQPQHF. In DNA, the CDR3 is TGTGCCTGGAGTAGGCTGAGCAATCAGCCCCAGCATTTT. The chain employs TRBV30 and TRBJ1-5; D is uncertain. V lost 2 bases, J lost 1 base, and 6 bases lay in between. The V gene's germline CDR1 is GTSNPN and CDR2 SVGIG (reference sequence). CDR3 length: 13 amino acids.

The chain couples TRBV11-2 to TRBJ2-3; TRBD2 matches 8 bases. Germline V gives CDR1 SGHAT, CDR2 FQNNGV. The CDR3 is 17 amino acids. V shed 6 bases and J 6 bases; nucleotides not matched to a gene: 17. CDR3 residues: CASSPRGGGTRSDTQYF. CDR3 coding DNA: TGTGCCAGCAGTCCCCGGGGCGGGGGGACCCGTTCGGATACGCAGTATTTT. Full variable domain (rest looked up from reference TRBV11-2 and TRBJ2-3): EAGVAQSPRYKIIEKRQSVAFWCNPISGHATLYWYQQILGQGPKLLIQFQNNGVVDDSQLPKDRFSAERLKGVDSTLKIQPAKLEDSAVYLCASSPRGGGTRSDTQYFGPGTRLTVL.

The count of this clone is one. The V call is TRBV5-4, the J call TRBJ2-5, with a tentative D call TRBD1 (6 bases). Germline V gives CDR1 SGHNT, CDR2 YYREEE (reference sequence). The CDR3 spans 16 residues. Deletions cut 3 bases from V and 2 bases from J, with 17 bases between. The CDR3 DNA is TGTGCCAGCAGCTACGATGGAGGACAGTCACAAGAGACCCAGTACTTC. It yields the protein CASSYDGGQSQETQYF.

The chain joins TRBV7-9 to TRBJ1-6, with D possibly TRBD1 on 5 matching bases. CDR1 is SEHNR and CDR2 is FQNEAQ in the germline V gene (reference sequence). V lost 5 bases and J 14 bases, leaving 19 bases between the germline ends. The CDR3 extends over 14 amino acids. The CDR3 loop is CASSPGPPVHSLHF. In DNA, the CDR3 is TGTGCCAGCAGCCCGGGACCTCCCGTTCACTCCCTCCACTTT.

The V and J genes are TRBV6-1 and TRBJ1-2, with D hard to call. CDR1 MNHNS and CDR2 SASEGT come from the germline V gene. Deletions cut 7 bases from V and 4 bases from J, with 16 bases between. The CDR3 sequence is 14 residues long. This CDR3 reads CASNPTRVIYGYTF. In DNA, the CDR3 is TGTGCCAGCAACCCTACGAGAGTTATCTATGGCTACACCTTC.

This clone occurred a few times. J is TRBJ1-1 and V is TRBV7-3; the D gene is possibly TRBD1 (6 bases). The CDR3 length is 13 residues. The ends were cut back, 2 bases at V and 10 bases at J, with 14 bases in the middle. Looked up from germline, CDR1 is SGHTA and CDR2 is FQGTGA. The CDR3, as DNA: TGTGCCAGCAGCTTAGAGGACAGATCGGGAGCTTTCTTT. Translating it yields CASSLEDRSGAFF.

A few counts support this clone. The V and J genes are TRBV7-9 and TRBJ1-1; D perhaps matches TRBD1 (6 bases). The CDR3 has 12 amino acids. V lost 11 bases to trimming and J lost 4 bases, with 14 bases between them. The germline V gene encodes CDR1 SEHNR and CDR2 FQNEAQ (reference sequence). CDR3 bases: TGTGCCGGAACAGGGTTCGTCACTGAAGCTTTCTTT. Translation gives CAGTGFVTEAFF.

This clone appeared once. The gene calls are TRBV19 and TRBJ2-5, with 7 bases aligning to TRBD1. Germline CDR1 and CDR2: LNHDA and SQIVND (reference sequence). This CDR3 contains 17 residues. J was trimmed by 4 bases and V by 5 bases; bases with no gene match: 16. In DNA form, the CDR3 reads TGTGCCAGTAGTTCACTGTCCGGGACAGCCCGGGGAGAGACCCAGTACTTC. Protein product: CASSSLSGTARGETQYF.

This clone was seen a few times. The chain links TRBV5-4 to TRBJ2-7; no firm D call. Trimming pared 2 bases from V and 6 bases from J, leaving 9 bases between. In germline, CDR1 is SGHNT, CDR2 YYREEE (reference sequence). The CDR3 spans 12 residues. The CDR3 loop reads CASSFFNREQYF. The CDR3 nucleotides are TGTGCCAGCAGCTTTTTTAATCGCGAGCAGTACTTC.

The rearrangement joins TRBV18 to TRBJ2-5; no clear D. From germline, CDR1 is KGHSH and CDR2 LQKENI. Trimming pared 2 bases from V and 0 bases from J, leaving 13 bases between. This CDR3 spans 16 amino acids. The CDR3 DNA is TGTGCCAGCTCACCATCTAGACCTGGGGACCAAGAGACCCAGTACTTC. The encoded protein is CASSPSRPGDQETQYF.

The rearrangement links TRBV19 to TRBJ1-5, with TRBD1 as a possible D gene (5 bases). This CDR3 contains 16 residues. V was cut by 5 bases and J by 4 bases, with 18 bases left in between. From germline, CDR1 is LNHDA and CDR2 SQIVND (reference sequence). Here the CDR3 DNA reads TGTGCCAGTAGTCGTTCATTCGGGGCCCGGAATCAGCCCCAGCATTTT. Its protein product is CASSRSFGARNQPQHF.

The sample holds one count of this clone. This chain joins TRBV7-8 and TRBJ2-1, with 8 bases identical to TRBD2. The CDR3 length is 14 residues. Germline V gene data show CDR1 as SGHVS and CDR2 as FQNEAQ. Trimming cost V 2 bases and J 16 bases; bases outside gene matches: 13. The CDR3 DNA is TGTGCCAGCAGCTTAAGTAGCGGGACCACCCGGGACTTCTTC. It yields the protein CASSLSSGTTRDFF.